These 8 T cell receptor beta chains share one sample of origin, sequenced in a study of T cell responses to AZD1222 COVID-19 vaccine (dated by TCRdb to 2020 to 2022). Reading the label with the study, this specimen's time point is: baseline before first vaccination. The library was made by the immunoSEQ multiplex PCR assay. TCRdb retrieved this table from immuneACCESS and kept in-frame rearrangements only. Not all clones are present; in checked studies, unresolved V genes account for under half, and no reason is known for the remainder. The sample has 150,000 to 200,000 clones on record, 90% to 95% of them singletons. Of the sample, 7.5% to 10% falls within the top ten clones. This material consisted of peripheral blood, taken on day 0 of AZD1222 vaccination. The receptors here all came from an adult in good health.

The chain combines TRBV7-2 with TRBJ2-1; the match to TRBD2 covers 10 bases. V shed 8 bases and J 7 bases; nucleotides not matched to a gene: 8. The V gene's germline CDR1 is SGHTA and CDR2 FQGNSA. This CDR3 is built from 14 residues. CDR3 protein: CASGLAGARNEQFF. The CDR3 region has the DNA TGTGCCAGCGGGCTAGCGGGGGCTAGGAATGAGCAGTTCTTC.

The chain joins TRBV28 to TRBJ2-3, with D perhaps matching TRBD1 (6 bases). CDR3 size: 15 residues. Germline V gene sequence: CDR1 MDHEN, CDR2 SYDVKM. Trimming pared 3 bases from V and 3 bases from J, leaving 13 bases between. The CDR3 loop is CASSFRDKGTDTQYF. The DNA of the CDR3 is TGTGCCAGCAGTTTTAGGGACAAAGGGACAGATACGCAGTATTTT.

The chain links TRBV28 to TRBJ1-1; D gene uncertain. Germline CDR1 MDHEN, CDR2 SYDVKM. The CDR3 is made up of 12 amino acids. V was cut by 5 bases and J by 6 bases, with 10 bases left in between. The CDR3 reads CASSDNPSEAFF. The DNA of the CDR3 is TGTGCCAGCAGTGATAATCCGTCTGAAGCTTTCTTT.

This clone appeared once. This chain's CDR3 is CASSSSGGSTDTQYF. CDR3 bases: TGTGCCAGCAGCTCTAGCGGGGGTAGCACAGATACGCAGTATTTT. The chain combines TRBV11-2 with TRBJ2-3; TRBD2 matches at 10 bases. CDR3 length equals 15 residues. V lost 4 bases, J lost 0 bases, and 1 base stayed unmatched. Germline lookup yields CDR1 SGHAT and CDR2 FQNNGV.

CDR3 sequence reads: CAWRKIGFSGNTIYF. In nucleotides, the CDR3 is TGTGCCTGGAGGAAGATAGGTTTCTCTGGAAACACCATATATTTT. The chain couples TRBV30 to TRBJ1-3, with unresolved D. The ends were cut back, 3 bases at V and 0 bases at J, with 12 bases in the middle. This CDR3 region has 15 residues. Germline V gene sequence: CDR1 GTSNPN, CDR2 SVGIG (reference sequence).

This chain joins TRBV19 and TRBJ1-2; possible D gene TRBD1, 5 bases. V gave up 6 bases and J gave up 8 bases, with 13 bases separating them. The CDR3 loop spans 12 amino acids. Germline V CDR1 and CDR2: LNHDA, SQIVND (reference sequence). The CDR3 sequence: CASRQDGGGYTF. CDR3 nucleotides: TGTGCCAGTAGACAGGACGGTGGCGGCTACACCTTC.

This rearrangement joins TRBV29-1 to TRBJ2-7; TRBD2 matches at 11 bases. The ends lost 6 bases at V and 2 bases at J; junction bases unmatched: 3. CDR3 length: 13 amino acids. CDR1 is SQVTM, CDR2 ANQGSEA, per germline. The CDR3, as DNA: TGCAGCGTCTTAGCGGGAGGGACCTACGAGCAGTACTTC. Protein product: CSVLAGGTYEQYF.

The chain links TRBV5-4 to TRBJ2-5, with D perhaps matching TRBD2 (7 bases). V gave up 5 bases and J gave up 7 bases, with 21 bases separating them. Germline V gives CDR1 SGHNT, CDR2 YYREEE (reference sequence). The CDR3 consists of 15 residues. As DNA, the CDR3 is TGTGCCAGCAGATCGAGGGGGGAGGGCCCATGGACCCAGTACTTC. Amino acid sequence: CASRSRGEGPWTQYF.